This TCR beta chain originates from a study of T cells in Graves' hyperthyroidism and ophthalmopathy. A word on this clonotype: Its target is unknown.

The source material, RNA transcripts, was used to amplify TCR beta CDR3 regions. A set of HTBI primers served as the primers for a first-round RT-PCR of the TCR CDR3. MiXCR, applied by TCRdb to the multiplex PCR reads, yields one record per CDR3 protein. The repertoire has around 620,000 distinct CDR3 sequences, about a sixth of them found once; the top ten carry 3.8%. Findings and caveats of the study: Blood also showed most of the thyroid clonotypes that were expanded above 0.001.

The CDR3 spans 13 residues. Germline loops: CDR1 SGHTA, CDR2 FQGTGA. The ends were cut back, 5 bases at V and 9 bases at J, with 17 bases in the middle. Specimen: blood. The TCR originated in a woman between 25 and 40 years old with Graves' hyperthyroidism. The chain couples TRBV7-3 to TRBJ2-7; weak D call: TRBD2 (6 bases). CDR3 nucleotide sequence: TGTGCCAGCAGCCGCCGGGACTCTACATTGCAGTACTTC. It codes for CASSRRDSTLQYF.